This TCR beta chain was observed in a study of blood T cell repertoires in COVID-19. Study summary: Collection of acute and convalescent COVID-19 samples took place in the United States, Italy and Spain. From T cells, B-cell-depleted T cells, or PBMCs came the material, which was cDNA or gDNA.

Germline loops: CDR1 MDHEN, CDR2 SYDVKM. The CDR3 totals 15 residues. V was pared by 2 bases and J by 0 bases, with 8 bases between. Per the original data handling: The authors estimated nucleated cell counts from reference gene primer amplification. Method: immunoSEQ multiplex PCR; TCRdb's copy keeps in-frame clones and lacks some. V and J calls and clone size are those listed in that table; D and trimming were worked out from the DNA. The sample yields fewer than 200,000 clones, approximately 90% seen once. Sequenced input: peripheral blood. The source is a man between 50 and 59 years old who had recovered from COVID-19. V is TRBV28 and J is TRBJ2-1; no clear D gene. The DNA of the CDR3 is TGTGCCAGCAGTTTAATTCCGGGCTCCTACAATGAGCAGTTCTTC. As protein: CASSLIPGSYNEQFF.